This TCR delta chain is drawn from a study of γδ T cells in repeated Plasmodium falciparum infection. Study-level background: Four controlled malaria infections with P. falciparum NF54 spanned roughly 590 days. Study outcomes and limitations: Waves of new clonotype selection appeared after repeated controlled infections in Vdelta2-negative, largely Vdelta1+, gammadelta T cells. One small rural Malian village, predominantly a single ethnic group, supplied the cohort.

CDR1 and CDR2 (germline): GEAIGNYY, EKD. This CDR3 spans 20 amino acids. Gammadelta T cells were flow-sorted from PBMC into Vgamma9/Vdelta2+ and Vdelta2-negative populations for bulk analysis. This clone was picked up many times. Its specificity is not known. The protein that TCRdb holds for this DNA derives from a much larger clone and differs from the translated DNA at residue 17, which likely indicates a read error; the protein shown here is translated from the DNA. Each sorted gammadelta sample had TRG and TRD chains sequenced. TCRdb re-identified clones in the multiplex PCR reads via CATT. This table has about 57,000 delta-chain clones, around 1.7% appearing once.

The chain has TRDV2 and TRDJ1; possible D gene TRDD3, 6 bases. Sequenced material: gamma-delta T cells from blood. The TCR originated in a pool of human donors (malaria-infected and uninfected, not separated). In nucleotides, the CDR3 is TGTGCCTGTGACCATCCTCAATCCTGGGGATCATCTGCGTACACCGATAGACTCATCTTT. Protein sequence: CACDHPQSWGSSAYTDRLIF.